Listed here is a single T cell receptor beta chain. There are a few counts of this clonotype. Its specific antigen is unknown. The input lacks base qualities; no much larger clone sits a single base away. A case-control design nested within a healthcare worker cohort in London, UK, was used, with weekly nasopharyngeal swab PCR tests and blood sampling performed. Healthcare workers were recruited between 23 and 31 March 2020, during the week of the UK lockdown, and were followed weekly for up to about 16 weeks. Clipping removes 9 bases from V and 4 bases from J, with 10 as the unmatched junction base count. Taken from cysteine to phenylalanine, the CDR3 has 15 residues. The CDR3 DNA has 45 bases and is translated from base 1. CDR1 LNHDA and CDR2 SQIVND are derived from the germline V gene (reference sequence). The sample belongs to a study of early T cells in non-severe SARS-CoV-2 infection (dated by TCRdb to the early 2020s). For context, the study as a whole: Because TCR sequencing was done on bulk RNA from unsorted whole blood, the alpha and beta chains could not be paired. The paper's findings and limits, for the study overall: VDJdb matching was skewed toward anti-spike CD8 responses and likely underestimated virus-specific expansions by missing private and CD4 specificities.

Receptor libraries were prepared by 5' RACE. Sequenced on a NextSeq 500. Unique molecular identifiers were attached to individual cDNA molecules in the TCR library protocol so that sequencing error and PCR bias could be corrected. Both TCR alpha and beta chains were sequenced, and tight co-correlation was observed between alpha and beta sequence abundances in each sample. On the study's bioinformatics: Decombinator V4 was used to perform V gene, J gene and CDR3 annotation of TCR sequences. TCRs were defined as expanded if a significant change between any two time points was detected under a Poisson model with p below 0.0001. Abundances of TCRs were expressed as counts per million after normalisation to the total number of TCRs sequenced in each sample. MAIT TCRs were defined by TRAV1-2 paired with TRAJ12, TRAJ20 or TRAJ33, and iNKT TCRs by TRAV10 paired with TRAJ18. VDJdb, accessed 1 November 2021, was searched for CMV, EBV and SARS-CoV-2 annotated TCRs, excluding TCRs annotated for multiple antigens. Clones were called with MiXCR by TCRdb after fastp trimmed the public reads at Q25, and only in-frame beta chains were retained. CDR3 protein duplicates are merged, each entry listing the most common genes and DNA. The V and J calls follow TCRdb's processing rather than the paper's. The sample data list 62,000 or so distinct CDR3 sequences, and about 9.9% of these were observed just once. The top ten clonotypes cover about 1.3% of the sample.

The chain couples TRBV19 to TRBJ1-5, with 9 junctional bases fitting TRBD1. Sequencing input: whole blood. The source of this sequence is an adult who was a healthcare worker with PCR-confirmed SARS-CoV-2 infection or an uninfected control (not recorded which). The CDR3 region has the sequence CASQRAGQGNQPQHF. The DNA sequence reads TGTGCCAGCCAACGCGCGGGACAGGGAAATCAGCCCCAGCATTTT.